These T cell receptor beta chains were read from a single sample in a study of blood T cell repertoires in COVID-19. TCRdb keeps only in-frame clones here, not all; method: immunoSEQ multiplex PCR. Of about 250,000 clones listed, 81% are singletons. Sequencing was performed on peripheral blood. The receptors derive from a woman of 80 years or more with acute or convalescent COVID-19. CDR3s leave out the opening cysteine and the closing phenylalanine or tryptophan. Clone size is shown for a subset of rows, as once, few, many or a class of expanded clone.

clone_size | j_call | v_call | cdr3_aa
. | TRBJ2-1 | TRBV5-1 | ASSLGASGEYNEQF
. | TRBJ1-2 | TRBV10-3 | AINDGTANYGYT
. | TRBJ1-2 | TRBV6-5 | ASVERGGRGGYT
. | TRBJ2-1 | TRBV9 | ASSVQGGSYNEQF
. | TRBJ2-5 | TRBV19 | ASSIQGAQETQY
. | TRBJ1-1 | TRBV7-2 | ASSLAVRTEAF
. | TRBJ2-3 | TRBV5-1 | ASSLEEDTGWGGTDTQY
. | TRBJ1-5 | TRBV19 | ASMDRGLQPQH
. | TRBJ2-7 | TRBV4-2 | ASSQGLYEVPYEQY
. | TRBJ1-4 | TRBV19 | ASSHSATNEKLF
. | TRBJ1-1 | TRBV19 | ATRLGMNTEAF
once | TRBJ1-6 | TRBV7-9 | ASSHGLRDSPLH
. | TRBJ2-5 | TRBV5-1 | ASSLPGLAGGQGETQY
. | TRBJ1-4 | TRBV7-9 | ASSPGTWEKLF
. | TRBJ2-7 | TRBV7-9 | ASSLVTRGAGEQY
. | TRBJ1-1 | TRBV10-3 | AIRTGLDTEAF
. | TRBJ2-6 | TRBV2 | ASSERYSGANVLT
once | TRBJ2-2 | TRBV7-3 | ASGQRPNTGELF
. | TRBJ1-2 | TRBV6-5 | ASSYGQGARGYT
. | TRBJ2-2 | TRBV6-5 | ASSRGPTNTGELF
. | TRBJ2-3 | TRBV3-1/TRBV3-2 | ASSQGGGRGLTDTQY
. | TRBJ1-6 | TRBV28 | ASTTRGNSPLH
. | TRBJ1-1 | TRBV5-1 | ASSLVGAGTNTEAF
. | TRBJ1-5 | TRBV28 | ASRQTGGPGQPQH